Listed below are T cell receptor beta chains from one sample, sequenced in a study of regulatory T cells in long-lasting Graves disease. Each CDR3 protein gets one entry after TCRdb re-called the multiplex PCR reads with MiXCR. The sample has over 400,000 distinct CDR3 sequences, approximately 15% seen once; the top ten hold around a sixth. These same records also appear under a second study, on T cells in Graves' hyperthyroidism and ophthalmopathy.

Material: peripheral blood mononuclear cells (PBMCs), obtained at new diagnosis, from a patient treated with antithyroid drugs. The receptor source for this set is a woman between 45 and 60 years old with Graves disease. Both conserved end residues are part of each CDR3. Fields, in order: clone size, V gene, D gene, J gene, CDR3 protein, CDR3 DNA. D genes are given only for firm matches. Size values are once, few and many counts, or a class for expanded clones, and some rows have none.

few	TRBV5-1	TRBD1	TRBJ2-2	CASSMTGVGTGELFF	TGCGCCAGCAGCATGACAGGGGTTGGCACCGGGGAGCTGTTTTTT
many	TRBV28	NA	TRBJ2-6	CASSDFSGANVLTF	TGTGCCAGCAGTGACTTTTCTGGGGCCAACGTCCTGACTTTC
many	TRBV7-8	NA	TRBJ1-5	CASGVQNDQPQHF	TGTGCCAGCGGTGTCCAAAACGATCAGCCCCAGCATTTT
NA	TRBV29-1	NA	TRBJ1-1	CSVDAGRGRSTEAFF	TGCAGCGTAGATGCCGGTCGGGGTCGAAGCACTGAAGCTTTCTTT
many	TRBV6-5	NA	TRBJ2-7	CASSYSTGAYEQYF	TGTGCCAGCAGTTACTCGACAGGAGCCTACGAGCAGTACTTC
many	TRBV28	NA	TRBJ2-3	CASSLRGWGDADTQYF	TGTGCCAGCAGTTTAAGAGGGTGGGGCGACGCGGATACGCAGTATTTT
many	TRBV3-1	NA	TRBJ1-1	CASSQENRVDTEAFF	TGTGCCAGCAGCCAAGAGAACAGGGTGGACACTGAAGCTTTCTTT
NA	TRBV12-3/TRBV12-4	NA	TRBJ2-2	CASRKSEVKNTGELFF	TGTGCCAGCAGAAAGTCTGAGGTAAAAAACACCGGGGAGCTGTTTTTT
many	TRBV28	TRBD1	TRBJ2-7	CASRLPPGQGPLEQYF	TGTGCCAGCAGATTACCTCCGGGACAGGGGCCCCTCGAGCAGTACTTC
many	TRBV3-1	TRBD1	TRBJ2-7	CASSQWDRVSHEQYF	TGTGCCAGCAGCCAATGGGACAGGGTTTCCCACGAGCAGTACTTC
many	TRBV18	TRBD1	TRBJ2-1	CASSPRDRTYNEQFF	TGTGCCAGCTCACCACGGGACAGGACTTACAATGAGCAGTTCTTC
many	TRBV6-2/TRBV6-3	TRBD2	TRBJ2-5	CASSYQRGWETQYF	TGTGCCAGCAGTTACCAGCGGGGTTGGGAGACCCAGTACTTC